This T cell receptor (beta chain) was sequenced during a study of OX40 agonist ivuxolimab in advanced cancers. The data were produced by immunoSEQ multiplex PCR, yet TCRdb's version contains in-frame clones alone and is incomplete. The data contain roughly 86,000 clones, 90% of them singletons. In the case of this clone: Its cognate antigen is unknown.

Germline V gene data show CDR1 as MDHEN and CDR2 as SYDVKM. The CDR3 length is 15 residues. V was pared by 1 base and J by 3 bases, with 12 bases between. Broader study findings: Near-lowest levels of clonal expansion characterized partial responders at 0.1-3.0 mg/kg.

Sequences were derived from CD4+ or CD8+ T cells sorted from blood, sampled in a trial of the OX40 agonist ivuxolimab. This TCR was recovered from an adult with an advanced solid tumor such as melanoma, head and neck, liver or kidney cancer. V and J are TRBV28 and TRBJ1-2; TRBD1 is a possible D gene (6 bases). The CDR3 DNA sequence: TGTGCCAGCAGTTTATTATGGACAGCCTACTATGGCTACACCTTC. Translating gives CASSLLWTAYYGYTF.